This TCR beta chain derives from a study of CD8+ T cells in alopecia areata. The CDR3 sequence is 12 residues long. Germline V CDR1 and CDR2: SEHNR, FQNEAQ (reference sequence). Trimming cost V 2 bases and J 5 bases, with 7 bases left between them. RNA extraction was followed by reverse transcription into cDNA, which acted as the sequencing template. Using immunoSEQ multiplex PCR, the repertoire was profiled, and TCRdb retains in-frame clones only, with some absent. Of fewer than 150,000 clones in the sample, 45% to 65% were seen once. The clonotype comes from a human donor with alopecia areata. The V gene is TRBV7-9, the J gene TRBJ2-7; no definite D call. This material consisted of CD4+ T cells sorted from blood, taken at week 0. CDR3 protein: CASSLQGNEQYF. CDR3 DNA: TGTGCCAGCAGCTTACAAGGGAACGAGCAGTACTTC. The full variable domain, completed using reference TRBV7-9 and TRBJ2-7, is DTGVSQNPRHKITKRGQNVTFRCDPISEHNRLYWYRQTLGQGPEFLTYFQNEAQLEKSRLLSDRFSAERPKGSFSTLEIQRTEQGDSAMYLCASSLQGNEQYFGPGTRLTVT.